Shown below are 26 T cell receptor beta chains from a single sample sequenced in a study of blood T cell repertoires in COVID-19. Data came from immunoSEQ multiplex PCR; TCRdb stores just in-frame clones and leaves some out. The table lists roughly 84,000 clones, around four fifths of them singletons. Input material: peripheral blood. These receptors were collected from a man aged 55 to 70 with COVID-19, enrolled during active disease.

The genes are TRBV12-3 or TRBV12-4 and TRBJ1-2; a weak D match, TRBD1 (6 bases). The V end lost 3 bases, the J end lost 6 bases, and 8 bases lay between the germline ends. The CDR3 spans 12 residues. This chain's CDR3 is CASSFQGNGYTF. In nucleotides, the CDR3 is TGTGCCAGCAGTTTTCAGGGGAATGGCTACACCTTC.

The chain is built from TRBV19 and TRBJ1-2; 7 bases agree with TRBD1. J lost 8 bases, V lost 5 bases, and 8 bases had no gene match. CDR3 length: 13 residues. CDR1 and CDR2 from the germline V gene are LNHDA and SQIVND (reference sequence). The CDR3 here is CASSPQGDRGYTF. The CDR3 coding sequence is TGTGCCAGTAGTCCGCAGGGGGATCGGGGCTACACCTTC.

V gene TRBV30 combines with J gene TRBJ1-5, with D possibly TRBD1 on 6 matching bases. The CDR3 consists of 14 residues. In germline, CDR1 is GTSNPN, CDR2 SVGIG (reference sequence). V was cut by 2 bases and J by 4 bases, with 12 bases left in between. The CDR3 bases are TGTGCCTGGAGTACCCAGGGGACAAATCAGCCCCAGCATTTT. Protein: CAWSTQGTNQPQHF. Full variable domain (rest looked up from reference TRBV30 and TRBJ1-5): SQTIHQWPATLVQPVGSPLSLECTVEGTSNPNLYWYRQAAGRGLQLLFYSVGIGQISSEVPQNLSASRPQDRQFILSSKKLLLSDSGFYLCAWSTQGTNQPQHFGDGTRLSIL.

This chain connects TRBV10-2 to TRBJ2-5, with TRBD2 identical over 12 bases. The CDR3 runs to 15 residues. V dropped 7 bases and J dropped 2; count of bases not matched to a gene: 5. Germline CDR1 is WSHSY and CDR2 is SAAADI. As DNA, the CDR3 is TGCGCCAGCATCCTGACTAGCGGGGGACAAGAGACCCAGTACTTC. Encoded protein: CASILTSGGQETQYF.

The chain carries TRBV24-1 and TRBJ2-3, with 12 bases matching TRBD2. V was clipped by 8 bases and J by 0 bases; unmatched bases: 5. Per germline, CDR1 KGHDR and CDR2 SFDVKD. The CDR3 sequence is 16 residues long. CDR3: CATIRTSGDSTDTQYF. CDR3 nucleotides: TGTGCCACCATTCGGACTAGCGGGGATAGCACAGATACGCAGTATTTT.

As DNA, the CDR3 is TGTGCCAGCAGCAGCGTGGCGGGGGGACTAAATGAGCAGTTCTTC. As protein: CASSSVAGGLNEQFF. The V and J genes are TRBV7-9 and TRBJ2-1; 8 nucleotides match TRBD2. Germline trimming cut 5 bases from V and 7 bases from J; bases unmatched to any gene: 10. From germline, CDR1 is SEHNR and CDR2 FQNEAQ (reference sequence). The CDR3 runs 15 residues.

The chain has TRBV5-4 and TRBJ2-5; 12 nucleotides align to TRBD2. The germline CDR1 and CDR2 sequences are SGHNT and YYREEE (reference sequence). V lost 1 base and J lost 1; bases outside the gene matches: 2. The CDR3 covers 16 residues. The CDR3 region is CASSLRTSGVQETQYF. CDR3 DNA sequence: TGTGCCAGCAGCTTGAGGACTAGCGGGGTCCAAGAGACCCAGTACTTC.

This clone has a handful of counts. This rearrangement joins TRBV5-5 to TRBJ1-5; no clear D. In germline, CDR1 is SGHKS, CDR2 YYEKEE (reference sequence). The V end was cut by 4 bases, the J end by 7 bases, with 9 bases between. CDR3 length: 12 residues. The CDR3 loop reads CASSDPGQPQHF. The CDR3, as DNA: TGTGCCAGCAGCGACCCAGGCCAGCCCCAGCATTTT.

This clone has only a few counts. The rearrangement uses TRBV19 and TRBJ2-7; 9 bases match TRBD2. Germline lookup yields CDR1 LNHDA and CDR2 SQIVND (reference sequence). This CDR3 has 15 amino acids. Trimming at V came to 2 bases and at J to 3 bases, leaving 5 bases not matched to a gene. The CDR3 protein is CASSISAGGIYEQYF. CDR3 bases: TGTGCCAGTAGTATATCCGCGGGAGGGATCTACGAGCAGTACTTC.

The rearrangement joins TRBV6-5 to TRBJ2-1; TRBD1 agrees at 7 bases. The length of the CDR3 is 14 residues. V was pared by 5 bases and J by 6 bases, with 7 bases of the junction left unmatched. CDR1 is MNHEY, CDR2 SVGAGI, per germline. CDR3 in DNA: TGTGCCAGCAGTATTTCGCAGGGGGTCAATGAGCAGTTCTTC. Amino acid sequence: CASSISQGVNEQFF.

This clone was observed a single time. The chain uses TRBV7-9 and TRBJ2-5; D remains ambiguous. The CDR3 is 15 amino acids. Germline V gene sequence: CDR1 SEHNR, CDR2 FQNEAQ (reference sequence). V gave up 3 bases and J gave up 3 bases, with 14 bases separating them. DNA for the CDR3: TGTGCCAGCAGCTTGTATATCGCCGCGAAAGAGACCCAGTACTTC. Translation: CASSLYIAAKETQYF.

The chain combines TRBV6-1 with TRBJ2-2, with D maybe TRBD1 (6 bases). The CDR3 spans 16 residues. Trimming removed 4 bases from V and 6 bases from J, with 18 bases in between. Looked up from germline, CDR1 is MNHNS and CDR2 is SASEGT. The CDR3 DNA reads TGTGCCAGCAGTGGATTACATACCAGGGGTTCCGGGGAGCTGTTTTTT. This codes for CASSGLHTRGSGELFF.

The chain uses TRBV7-3 and TRBJ2-1, with 8 nucleotides matching TRBD2. The J segment lost 7 bases and the V segment lost 3 bases, leaving 8 bases of the junction unmatched. The germline V gene encodes CDR1 SGHTA and CDR2 FQGTGA. This CDR3 contains 15 residues. CDR3 DNA: TGTGCCAGCAGCTTGTCGAGCGGGAGTTTTAATGAGCAGTTCTTC. Its protein product is CASSLSSGSFNEQFF.

The J gene is TRBJ1-1, the V gene TRBV10-3; perhaps TRBD1 as D (5 bases). The germline V gene has CDR1 ENHRY and CDR2 SYGVKD. The CDR3 loop spans 14 amino acids. Trimming stripped 2 bases from V and 0 bases from J, with 7 bases between. In DNA form, the CDR3 reads TGTGCCATCAGTGAGGGGGGGGTGAACACTGAAGCTTTCTTT. This translates into CAISEGGVNTEAFF.

The chain recombines TRBV3-1 (or the pseudogene TRBV3-2) with TRBJ2-7, with 7 bases identical to TRBD1. Trimming cost V 4 bases and J 4 bases; bases outside gene matches: 7. The CDR3 length is 14 residues. Germline CDR1 is LGHDT and CDR2 is YNNKEL (reference sequence). The CDR3 nucleotides read TGTGCCAGCAGCCGAGGGACAGATTTATACGAGCAGTACTTC. Residues: CASSRGTDLYEQYF.

V usage is TRBV7-6 and J usage is TRBJ2-4, with TRBD2 matching 7 bases. Trimming at V came to 3 bases and at J to 0 bases, leaving 11 bases not matched to a gene. Germline CDR1 and CDR2: SGHVS and FNYEAQ. The CDR3 totals 18 residues. The CDR3 spells CASSLGGFAGLAKNIQYF. The CDR3 DNA reads TGTGCCAGCAGCTTGGGAGGGTTTGCGGGCCTAGCCAAAAACATTCAGTACTTC. Full variable domain (outside the CDR3, taken from reference TRBV7-6 and TRBJ2-4): GAGVSQSPRYKVTKRGQDVALRCDPISGHVSLYWYRQALGQGPEFLTYFNYEAQQDKSGLPNDRFSAERPEGSISTLTIQRTEQRDSAMYRCASSLGGFAGLAKNIQYFGAGTRLSVL.

The chain has TRBV5-4 and TRBJ2-6; weak D call: TRBD1 (5 bases). The ends were cut back, 0 bases at V and 0 bases at J, with 10 bases in the middle. CDR3 length: 17 amino acids. The germline gives CDR1 SGHNT, CDR2 YYREEE (reference sequence). In DNA, the CDR3 is TGTGCCAGCAGCTTGGGCAGGGCTAGCTCTGGGGCCAACGTCCTGACTTTC. As protein: CASSLGRASSGANVLTF.

This chain connects TRBV7-9 to TRBJ1-4; D gene unclear. The CDR3 has 14 residues. Germline values: CDR1 SEHNR, CDR2 FQNEAQ (reference sequence). Trimming pared 0 bases from V and 5 bases from J, leaving 7 bases between. This chain's CDR3 is CASSLASGNEKLFF. The DNA of the CDR3 is TGTGCCAGCAGCTTAGCGTCGGGGAATGAAAAACTGTTTTTT. Together with reference TRBV7-9 and TRBJ1-4, the CDR3 gives the full variable domain: DTGVSQNPRHKITKRGQNVTFRCDPISEHNRLYWYRQTLGQGPEFLTYFQNEAQLEKSRLLSDRFSAERPKGSFSTLEIQRTEQGDSAMYLCASSLASGNEKLFFGSGTQLSVL.

This clone was counted only a few times. The chain links TRBV7-6 to TRBJ2-5, with a weak D call TRBD1 (6 bases). V was trimmed by 2 bases and J by 6 bases, leaving 16 bases between them. Germline V gives CDR1 SGHVS, CDR2 FNYEAQ. CDR3 length: 15 amino acids. The DNA for the CDR3 is TGTGCCAGCAGCTTATCAGTACAGGGAATGCAGACCCAGTACTTC. As protein: CASSLSVQGMQTQYF.

This clone showed up many times. This chain joins TRBV6-5 and TRBJ1-6, with D perhaps TRBD1 (6 bases). There are 14 residues in the CDR3. The germline V and J ends were trimmed by 8 bases and 7 bases, with 15 bases remaining between them. Germline lookup yields CDR1 MNHEY and CDR2 SVGAGI. CDR3 sequence reads: CASQVTGINSPLHF. For the CDR3, the DNA is TGTGCCAGCCAAGTAACAGGGATAAATTCACCCCTCCACTTT.

The gene calls are TRBV30 and TRBJ1-2; tentatively, D is TRBD1 (6 bases). CDR1 is GTSNPN and CDR2 is SVGIG in the germline V gene (reference sequence). The CDR3 length is 14 residues. The ends were cut back, 3 bases at V and 1 base at J, with 12 bases in the middle. For the CDR3, the DNA is TGTGCCTGGAGAGCAGGGACATATAACTATGGCTACACCTTC. The encoded protein is CAWRAGTYNYGYTF.

Only one count was recorded for this clone. The rearrangement joins TRBV9 to TRBJ1-1, with 11 positions matching TRBD1. CDR3 size: 17 residues. With 4 bases clipped from V and 1 base from J, the junction kept 9 bases outside the gene matches. From germline, CDR1 is SGDLS and CDR2 YYNGEE. The CDR3 DNA reads as TGTGCCAGCAGCCCCAGGACAGGGGGCGCGGGGAACACTGAAGCTTTCTTT. The encoded protein is CASSPRTGGAGNTEAFF.

This clone was counted a single time. The rearrangement links TRBV6-5 to TRBJ1-2; perhaps TRBD1 as D (6 bases). The CDR3 length is 15 residues. Germline V gene sequence: CDR1 MNHEY, CDR2 SVGAGI. V shed 2 bases and J shed 4 bases, with 14 bases lying between them. CDR3 protein: CASSYQRGMGYGYTF. DNA for the CDR3: TGTGCCAGCAGTTACCAAAGGGGGATGGGCTATGGCTACACCTTC.

The chain couples TRBV7-9 to TRBJ1-1, with D perhaps TRBD1 (6 bases). The V gene's germline CDR1 is SEHNR and CDR2 FQNEAQ (reference sequence). V lost 5 bases to trimming and J lost 4 bases, with 14 bases between them. This CDR3 has 14 amino acids. Here the CDR3 DNA reads TGTGCCAGCAGCGTCGGACAGAGTCTCACTGAAGCTTTCTTT. Protein sequence: CASSVGQSLTEAFF.

The V gene is TRBV12-2, the J gene TRBJ1-2; TRBD1, the table's D call, was not compared with the DNA. TRBV12-2 is assigned pseudogene status. This CDR3 is 15 amino acids long. Here the CDR3 DNA reads TGTGCAAGTCGCTTTCTGACCGGGACAGGCTATGGCTACACCTTC. Its protein product is CASRFLTGTGYGYTF.

The chain recombines TRBV3-1 (or the pseudogene TRBV3-2) with TRBJ2-2, with 7 bases aligning to TRBD1. The germline V gene has CDR1 LGHDT and CDR2 YNNKEL (reference sequence). V lost 4 bases and J lost 3; bases outside the gene matches: 5. The CDR3 sequence is 15 residues long. The CDR3 protein is CASSPRTGHTGELFF. CDR3 nucleotide sequence: TGTGCCAGCAGCCCTCGGACAGGCCACACCGGGGAGCTGTTTTTT.